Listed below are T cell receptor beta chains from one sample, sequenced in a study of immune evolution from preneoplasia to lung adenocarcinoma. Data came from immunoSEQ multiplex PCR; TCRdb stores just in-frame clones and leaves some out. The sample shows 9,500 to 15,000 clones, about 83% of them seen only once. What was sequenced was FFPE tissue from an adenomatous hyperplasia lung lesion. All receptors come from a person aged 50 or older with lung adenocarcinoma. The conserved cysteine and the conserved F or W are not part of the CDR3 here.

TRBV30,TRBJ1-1,AWSEGSMNTEAF
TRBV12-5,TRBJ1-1,ASGPRGRAQNTEAF
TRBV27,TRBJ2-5,ASSLSQGRVETQY
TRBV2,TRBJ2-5,ASSRGGLAVQTQY
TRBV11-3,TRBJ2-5,ASSLAETQY
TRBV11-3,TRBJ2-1,ASSLAGAYNEQF
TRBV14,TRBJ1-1,ASSQLVVGTGWNTEAF
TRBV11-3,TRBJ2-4,ASSLLSSMDIQY
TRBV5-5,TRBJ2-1,ASSLGLAGATYNEQF
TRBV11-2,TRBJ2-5,ASSLENGETQY
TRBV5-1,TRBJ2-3,ASSLALSLDTQY
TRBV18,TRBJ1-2,ASSQSTGWDGYT
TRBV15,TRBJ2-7,ATSRDPSGSLYEQY
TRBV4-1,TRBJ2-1,ASSRGTATYNEQF
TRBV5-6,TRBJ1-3,ASSLIQVSGNTIY
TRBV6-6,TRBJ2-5,ASRRTLRQETQY
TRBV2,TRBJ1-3,ASSAGRDSTIY
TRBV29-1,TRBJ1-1,SADSRSWGTEAF
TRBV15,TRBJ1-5,ATSRELRTLRGNQPQH
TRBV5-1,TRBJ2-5,ASRPDRGQETQY
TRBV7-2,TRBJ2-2,ASSLAASAGELF
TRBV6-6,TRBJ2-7,ASSRTTDEQY
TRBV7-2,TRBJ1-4,ASSRNRGAELF
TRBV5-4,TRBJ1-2,ASSKRGGNYGYT
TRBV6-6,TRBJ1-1,ASSYSVNTEAF
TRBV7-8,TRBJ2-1,ASRSTGVKGNEQF
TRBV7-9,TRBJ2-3,ASSLFTDTQY
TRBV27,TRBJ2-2,ASGQGLYTGELF
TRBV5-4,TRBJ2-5,ASSVEEPQETQY
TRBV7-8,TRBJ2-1,ASSFSGGGNEQF
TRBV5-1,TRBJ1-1,ASSLEISGVAF
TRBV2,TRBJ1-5,ASRLQENQPQH
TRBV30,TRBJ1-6,AWRGDSYNSPLH
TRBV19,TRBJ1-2,ASRRDKYGYT
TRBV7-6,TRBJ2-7,ASSLGGLAGGYEQY
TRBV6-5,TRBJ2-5,ASTTGPPAKTQY
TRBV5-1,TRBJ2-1,ASLSVYNEQF
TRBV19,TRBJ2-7,ASSIDPRASYEQY
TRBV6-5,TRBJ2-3,ASRESDPTDTQY
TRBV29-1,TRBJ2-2,SVDRGLAGELF
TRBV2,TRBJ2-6,ASSVDSGANVLT
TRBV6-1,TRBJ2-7,ASNRDAASYEQY
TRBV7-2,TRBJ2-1,ASSQGTGRNEQF
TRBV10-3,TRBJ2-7,ATGSAGGPYEQY
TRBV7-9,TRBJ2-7,ASRGSGAFPYEQY
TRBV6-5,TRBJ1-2,ASSNIGFVYGYT
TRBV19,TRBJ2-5,ASSRGDGHETQY
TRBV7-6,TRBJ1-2,ASSLVAGDRRGGYT
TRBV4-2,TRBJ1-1,ASSQGGEGRGAF